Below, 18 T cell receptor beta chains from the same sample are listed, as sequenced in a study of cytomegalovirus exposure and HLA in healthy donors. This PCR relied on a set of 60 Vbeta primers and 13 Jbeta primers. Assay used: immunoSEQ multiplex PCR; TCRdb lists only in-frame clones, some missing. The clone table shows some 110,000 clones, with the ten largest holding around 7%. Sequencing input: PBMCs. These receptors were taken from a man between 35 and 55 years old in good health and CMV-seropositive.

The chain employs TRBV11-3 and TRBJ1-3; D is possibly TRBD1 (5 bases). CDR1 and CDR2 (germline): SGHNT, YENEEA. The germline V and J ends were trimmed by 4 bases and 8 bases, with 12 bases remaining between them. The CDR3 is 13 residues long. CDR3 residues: CASSSRWGDTIYF. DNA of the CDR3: TGTGCCAGCAGCTCAAGATGGGGGGACACCATATATTTT.

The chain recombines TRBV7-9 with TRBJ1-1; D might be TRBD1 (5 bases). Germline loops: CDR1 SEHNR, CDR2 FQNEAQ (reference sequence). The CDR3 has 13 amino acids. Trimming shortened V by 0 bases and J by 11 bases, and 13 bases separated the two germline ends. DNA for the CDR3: TGTGCCAGCAGCTTAGCGGCCCCGGGGGAGGCTTTCTTT. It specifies CASSLAAPGEAFF.

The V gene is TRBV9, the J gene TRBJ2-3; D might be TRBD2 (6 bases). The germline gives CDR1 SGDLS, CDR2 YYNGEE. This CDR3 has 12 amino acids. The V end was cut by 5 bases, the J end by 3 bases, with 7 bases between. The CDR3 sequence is CASRAGTDTQYF. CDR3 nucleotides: TGTGCCAGCAGGGCGGGAACAGATACGCAGTATTTT.

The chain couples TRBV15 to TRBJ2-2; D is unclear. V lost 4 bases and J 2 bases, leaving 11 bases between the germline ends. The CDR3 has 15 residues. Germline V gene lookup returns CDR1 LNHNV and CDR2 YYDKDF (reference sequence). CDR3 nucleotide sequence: TGTGCCACCAGCACTAGTCCTCTTAACACCGGGGAGCTGTTTTTT. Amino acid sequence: CATSTSPLNTGELFF.

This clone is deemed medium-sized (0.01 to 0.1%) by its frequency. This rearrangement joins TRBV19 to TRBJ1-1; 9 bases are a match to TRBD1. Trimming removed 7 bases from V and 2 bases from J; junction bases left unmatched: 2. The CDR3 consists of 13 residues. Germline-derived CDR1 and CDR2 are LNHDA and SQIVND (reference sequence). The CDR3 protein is CASKQGANTEAFF. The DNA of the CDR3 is TGTGCCAGTAAACAGGGGGCTAACACTGAAGCTTTCTTT.

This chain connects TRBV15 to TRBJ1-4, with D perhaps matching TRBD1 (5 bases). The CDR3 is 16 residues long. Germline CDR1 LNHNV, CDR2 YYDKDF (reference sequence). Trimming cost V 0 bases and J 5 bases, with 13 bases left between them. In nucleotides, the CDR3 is TGTGCCACCAGCAGAGAGCAGGGCTTTCTCAATGAAAAACTGTTTTTT. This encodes CATSREQGFLNEKLFF.

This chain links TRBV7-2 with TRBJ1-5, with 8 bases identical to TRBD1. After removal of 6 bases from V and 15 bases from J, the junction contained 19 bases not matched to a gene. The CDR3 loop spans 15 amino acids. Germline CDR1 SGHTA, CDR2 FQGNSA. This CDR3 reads CASRSTGTGSTRGHF. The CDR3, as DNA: TGTGCCAGCAGGTCAACCGGGACAGGATCGACTAGGGGGCATTTT.

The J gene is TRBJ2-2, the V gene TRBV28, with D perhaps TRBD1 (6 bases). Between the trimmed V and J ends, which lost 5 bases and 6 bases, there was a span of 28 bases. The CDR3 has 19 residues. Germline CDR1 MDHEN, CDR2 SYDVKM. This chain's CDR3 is CASSPTTGGAGAFAGELFF. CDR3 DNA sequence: TGTGCCAGCAGTCCAACTACTGGGGGCGCAGGGGCTTTCGCCGGGGAGCTGTTTTTT.

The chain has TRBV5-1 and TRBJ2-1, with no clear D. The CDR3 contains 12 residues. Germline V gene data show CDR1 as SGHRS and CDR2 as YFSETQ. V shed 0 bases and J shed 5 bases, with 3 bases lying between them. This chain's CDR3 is CASSLANNEQFF. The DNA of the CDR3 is TGCGCCAGCAGCTTGGCCAACAATGAGCAGTTCTTC.

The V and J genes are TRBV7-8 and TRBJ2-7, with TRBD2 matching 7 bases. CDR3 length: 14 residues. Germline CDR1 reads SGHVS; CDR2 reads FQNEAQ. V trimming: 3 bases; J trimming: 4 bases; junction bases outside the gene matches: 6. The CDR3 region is CASSFSLAGYEQYF. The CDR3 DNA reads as TGTGCCAGCAGCTTTAGCTTAGCGGGTTACGAGCAGTACTTC.

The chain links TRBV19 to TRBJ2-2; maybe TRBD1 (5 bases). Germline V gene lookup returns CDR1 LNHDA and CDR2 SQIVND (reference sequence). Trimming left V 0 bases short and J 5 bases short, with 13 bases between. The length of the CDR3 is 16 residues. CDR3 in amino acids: CASSIESRVVTGELFF. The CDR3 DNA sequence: TGTGCCAGTAGTATAGAAAGCAGGGTGGTTACCGGGGAGCTGTTTTTT.

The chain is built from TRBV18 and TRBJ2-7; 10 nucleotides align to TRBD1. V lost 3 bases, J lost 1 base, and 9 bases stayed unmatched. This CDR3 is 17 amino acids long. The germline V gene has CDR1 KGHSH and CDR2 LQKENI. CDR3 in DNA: TGTGCCAGCTCACCGTTACCGGGACAGGGGTTTTCCTACGAGCAGTACTTC. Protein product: CASSPLPGQGFSYEQYF.

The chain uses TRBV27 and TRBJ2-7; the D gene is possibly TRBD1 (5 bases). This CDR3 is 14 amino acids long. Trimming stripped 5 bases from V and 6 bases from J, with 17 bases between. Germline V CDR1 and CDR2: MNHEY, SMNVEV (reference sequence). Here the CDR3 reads CASSRDRGPGEQYF. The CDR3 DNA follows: TGTGCCAGCAGTAGAGACAGAGGACCCGGCGAGCAGTACTTC.

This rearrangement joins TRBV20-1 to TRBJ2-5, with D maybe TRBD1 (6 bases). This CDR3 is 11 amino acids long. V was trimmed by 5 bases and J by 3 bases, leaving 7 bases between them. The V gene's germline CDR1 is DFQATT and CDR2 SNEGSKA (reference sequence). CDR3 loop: CSAHREETQYF. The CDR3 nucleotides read TGCAGTGCTCACAGGGAAGAGACCCAGTACTTC.

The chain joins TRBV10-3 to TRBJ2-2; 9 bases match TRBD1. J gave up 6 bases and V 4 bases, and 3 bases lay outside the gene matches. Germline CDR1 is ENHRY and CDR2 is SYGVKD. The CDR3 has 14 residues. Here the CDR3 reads CAISGTGESGELFF. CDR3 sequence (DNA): TGTGCCATCAGTGGGACAGGGGAGTCCGGGGAGCTGTTTTTT.

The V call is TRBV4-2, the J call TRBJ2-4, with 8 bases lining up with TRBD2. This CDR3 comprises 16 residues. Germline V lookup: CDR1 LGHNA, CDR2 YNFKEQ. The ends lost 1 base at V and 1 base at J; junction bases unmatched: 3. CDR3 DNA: TGTGCCAGCAGCCAAGCGGGGGGGCTGGCCAAAAACATTCAGTACTTC. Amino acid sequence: CASSQAGGLAKNIQYF.

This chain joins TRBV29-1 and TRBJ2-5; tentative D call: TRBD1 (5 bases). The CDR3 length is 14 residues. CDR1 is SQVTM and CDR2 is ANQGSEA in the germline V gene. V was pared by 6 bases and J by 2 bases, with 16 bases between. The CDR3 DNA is TGCAGCGTGTCGCCAGGGAACCAACAAGAGACCCAGTACTTC. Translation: CSVSPGNQQETQYF.

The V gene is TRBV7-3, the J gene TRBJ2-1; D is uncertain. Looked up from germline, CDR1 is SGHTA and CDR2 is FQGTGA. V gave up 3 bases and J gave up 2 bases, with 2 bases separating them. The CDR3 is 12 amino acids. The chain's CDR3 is CASSFTYNEQFF. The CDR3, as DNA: TGTGCCAGCAGCTTTACCTACAATGAGCAGTTCTTC. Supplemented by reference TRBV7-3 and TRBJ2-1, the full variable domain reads GAGVSQTPSNKVTEKGKYVELRCDPISGHTALYWYRQSLGQGPEFLIYFQGTGAADDSGLPNDRFFAVRPEGSVSTLKIQRTERGDSAVYLCASSFTYNEQFFGPGTRLTVL.